A single sample is the source of the 21 T cell receptor beta chains below, sequenced in a study of shared clonotypes between healthy human individuals (TCRdb year 2020). CD8 naive samples consisted of CD45RO-negative cells that were positively selected for CCR7, yielding a CD45RA+CCR7+ population without TemRA cells. Library prep was done by the immunoSEQ multiplex PCR assay. TCRdb mirrors the immuneACCESS table, restricted to in-frame sequences. Some clones are absent from its copies; in checked studies, under half trace to an unresolved V gene, and the reason for the others is unknown. The sample has roughly 1,800,000 clones on record, less than 95% of them singletons. 1.2% of the sample is taken by the ten largest. What was sequenced was naive CD8+ T cells sorted from blood. In light of the paper, this sample's cell subset or site label describes: CD45RA+CCR7+. The receptors come from a man younger than 35 in good health.

This clone appeared a single time. The chain has TRBV6-5 and TRBJ2-5; TRBD2 is a possible D gene (6 bases). V lost 2 bases, J lost 5 bases, and 15 bases lay in between. This CDR3 has 15 amino acids. The germline CDR1 and CDR2 sequences are MNHEY and SVGAGI. The CDR3 nucleotides read TGTGCCAGCAGTTACCTCCGTGGGAGCGGGGAGACCCAGTACTTC. Protein: CASSYLRGSGETQYF.

The rearrangement uses TRBV15 and TRBJ2-7; D may correspond to TRBD1 or TRBD2 (5 bases each). There are 19 residues in the CDR3. In germline, CDR1 is LNHNV, CDR2 YYDKDF (reference sequence). Trimming pared 4 bases from V and 2 bases from J, leaving 27 bases between. The CDR3, as DNA: TGTGCCACCAGCATGGATCGGATGGGGGACCGCATGGGGGCCTACGAGCAGTACTTC. Translated: CATSMDRMGDRMGAYEQYF.

This clone showed up just a few times. The chain joins TRBV13 to TRBJ2-2; 10 nucleotides match TRBD2. The germline V gene has CDR1 PRHDT and CDR2 FYEKMQ (reference sequence). The V and J ends lost 1 base and 7 bases, in that order; junction bases with no gene match: 3. This CDR3 is 15 amino acids long. The CDR3 here is CASSLEREGRGELFF. The CDR3 region has the DNA TGTGCCAGCAGCTTAGAGCGGGAGGGCCGCGGGGAGCTGTTTTTT.

The rearrangement joins TRBV15 to TRBJ1-5; D uncertain. This CDR3 is 14 amino acids long. Per germline, CDR1 LNHNV and CDR2 YYDKDF (reference sequence). Trimming cost V 5 bases and J 1 base, with 9 bases left between them. The CDR3 here is CATSATRSNQPQHF. CDR3 sequence (DNA): TGTGCCACCAGCGCGACACGAAGCAATCAGCCCCAGCATTTT.

The chain joins TRBV10-1 to TRBJ2-3; 8 bases are shared with TRBD1. The CDR3 has 15 residues. CDR1 is WNHNN and CDR2 is SYGVQD in the germline V gene (reference sequence). V gave up 0 bases and J gave up 7 bases; unmatched junction bases: 6. CDR3 amino acids: CASSESETGDNTQYF. The CDR3, as DNA: TGCGCCAGCAGTGAGTCCGAGACAGGGGACAATACGCAGTATTTT.

The V and J genes are TRBV6-1 and TRBJ2-1; possibly TRBD2 for D (6 bases). CDR1 is MNHNS, CDR2 SASEGT, per germline. V dropped 1 base and J dropped 5 bases, with 12 bases sitting between them. This CDR3 is built from 15 residues. The CDR3 DNA follows: TGTGCCAGCAGTGAAGATGCGGGAAGCCACAATGAGCAGTTCTTC. It specifies CASSEDAGSHNEQFF.

This clone was picked up one time. This sequence joins TRBV7-9 and TRBJ2-3, with D tentatively TRBD1 (6 bases). Trimming took 2 bases from V and 1 from J, leaving 13 bases between them. Germline loops: CDR1 SEHNR, CDR2 FQNEAQ (reference sequence). There are 16 residues in the CDR3. CDR3 DNA: TGTGCCAGCAGCTTAAGTGTTGGGGGCCGCACAGATACGCAGTATTTT. Translating gives CASSLSVGGRTDTQYF.

The chain employs TRBV6-1 and TRBJ2-7; D is possibly TRBD1 (5 bases). This CDR3 comprises 16 residues. CDR1 MNHNS and CDR2 SASEGT come from the germline V gene. The V end lost 0 bases, the J end lost 2 bases, and 14 bases lay between the germline ends. CDR3 coding DNA: TGTGCCAGCAGTGAAGCGGAGAGAACAGGAACCTACGAGCAGTACTTC. Protein: CASSEAERTGTYEQYF.

The chain carries TRBV7-9 and TRBJ2-5; possible D gene TRBD1, 6 bases. The V end was cut by 5 bases, the J end by 5 bases, with 24 bases between. The V gene's germline CDR1 is SEHNR and CDR2 FQNEAQ (reference sequence). CDR3 length: 17 residues. The CDR3 spells CASSAPPLGTSWETQYF. CDR3 DNA: TGTGCCAGCAGCGCCCCGCCCCTGGGGACAAGTTGGGAGACCCAGTACTTC.

V usage is TRBV27 and J usage is TRBJ2-3; 9 bases fit TRBD1. Germline V lookup: CDR1 MNHEY, CDR2 SMNVEV (reference sequence). This CDR3 contains 15 residues. Trimming at V came to 4 bases and at J to 3 bases, leaving 5 bases not matched to a gene. The CDR3 is CASSSRDRVTDTQYF. CDR3 nucleotides: TGTGCCAGCAGTTCCCGGGACAGGGTAACAGATACGCAGTATTTT.

The V call is TRBV19, the J call TRBJ2-7; 12 bases agree with TRBD2. Per the germline V gene, CDR1 is LNHDA and CDR2 is SQIVND (reference sequence). V was pared by 4 bases and J by 2 bases, with 9 bases of the junction left unmatched. The CDR3 covers 17 residues. CDR3 sequence reads: CASSTGLAGDAPYEQYF. The CDR3 DNA reads as TGTGCCAGTAGTACGGGACTAGCGGGCGACGCCCCCTACGAGCAGTACTTC.

Here the CDR3 DNA reads TGTGCCAGCTCCCCAGGGGACCTGGGTTACGAGCAGTACTTC. Protein sequence: CASSPGDLGYEQYF. V and J are TRBV18 and TRBJ2-7; weak D call: TRBD1 (6 bases). This CDR3 contains 14 residues. Germline V lookup: CDR1 KGHSH, CDR2 LQKENI. Trimming left V 6 bases short and J 4 bases short, with 16 bases between.

The V call is TRBV9, the J call TRBJ2-1, with 12 positions matching TRBD2. Germline values: CDR1 SGDLS, CDR2 YYNGEE. The length of the CDR3 is 15 residues. V shed 3 bases, J shed 7 bases, and the junction held 5 bases outside the gene matches. CDR3 DNA: TGTGCCAGCAGCGCCCCTAGCGGGGGGGCAAATGAGCAGTTCTTC. Its translation is CASSAPSGGANEQFF.

J is TRBJ2-5 and V is TRBV6-1, with unresolved D. The germline gives CDR1 MNHNS, CDR2 SASEGT. Trimming pared 2 bases from V and 0 bases from J, leaving 13 bases between. This CDR3 is built from 16 residues. CDR3 nucleotide sequence: TGTGCCAGCAGTGAATTGAGTATTCGGTACCAAGAGACCCAGTACTTC. It translates to CASSELSIRYQETQYF.

The V and J genes are TRBV2 and TRBJ2-2, with D unclear. CDR1 and CDR2 from the germline V gene are SNHLY and FYNNEI. The V end was cut by 1 base, the J end by 1 base, with 16 bases between. This CDR3 comprises 18 residues. The CDR3 spells CASSEDYSAPVNTGELFF. The CDR3 nucleotides are TGTGCCAGCAGTGAAGACTATTCAGCTCCCGTGAACACCGGGGAGCTGTTTTTT. Complete variable domain (other parts from reference TRBV2 and TRBJ2-2): EPEVTQTPSHQVTQMGQEVILRCVPISNHLYFYWYRQILGQKVEFLVSFYNNEISEKSEIFDDQFSVERPDGSNFTLKIRSTKLEDSAMYFCASSEDYSAPVNTGELFFGEGSRLTVL.

The chain employs TRBV9 and TRBJ2-7; D gene uncertain. The CDR3 length is 13 residues. V shed 2 bases and J shed 3 bases, with 9 bases lying between them. Germline assignment: CDR1 SGDLS and CDR2 YYNGEE. CDR3 sequence reads: CASSVVPDYEQYF. Written as DNA, the CDR3 is TGTGCCAGCAGCGTTGTTCCCGACTACGAGCAGTACTTC.

The chain links TRBV4-1 to TRBJ2-3; D gene uncertain. Between the trimmed V and J ends, which lost 3 bases and 4 bases, there was a span of 11 bases. The CDR3 is 14 residues long. Germline CDR1 MGHRA, CDR2 YSYEKL. The DNA for the CDR3 is TGCGCCAGCAGCCAGATACCGGGCGCAGATACGCAGTATTTT. Encoded protein: CASSQIPGADTQYF.

The chain's CDR3 is CASSLGEVRTEAFF. The CDR3 DNA is TGTGCCAGCAGCTTGGGGGAGGTTCGGACTGAAGCTTTCTTT. The chain carries TRBV25-1 and TRBJ1-1; TRBD1 is a possible D gene (5 bases). V lost 6 bases, J lost 5 bases, and 16 bases lay in between. This CDR3 region has 14 residues. Germline assignment: CDR1 MGHDK and CDR2 SYGVNS.

V usage is TRBV11-2 and J usage is TRBJ1-2; the D is unclear. CDR1 and CDR2 (germline): SGHAT, FQNNGV. Trimming pared 0 bases from V and 4 bases from J, leaving 9 bases between. The CDR3 totals 14 residues. The CDR3 is CASSLDAGSYGYTF. The CDR3 DNA reads as TGTGCCAGCAGCTTAGACGCTGGCAGCTATGGCTACACCTTC.

The chain couples TRBV6-6 to TRBJ1-4; D possibly corresponds to TRBD1 (6 bases). The CDR3 spans 15 residues. Germline assignment: CDR1 MNHNY and CDR2 SVGAGI (reference sequence). V was pared by 0 bases and J by 8 bases, with 13 bases between. CDR3 sequence reads: CASSYSGGGEEKLFF. In nucleotides, the CDR3 is TGTGCCAGCAGTTACTCCGGGGGGGGCGAAGAAAAACTGTTTTTT.

The V gene is TRBV14, the J gene TRBJ2-7; TRBD2 might be the D (5 bases). CDR1 SGHDN and CDR2 FVKESK come from the germline V gene. The CDR3 consists of 14 residues. V was clipped by 4 bases and J by 1 base, with 11 bases between them. CDR3 residues: CASSPWTGSYEQYF. The CDR3, as DNA: TGTGCCAGCAGCCCATGGACGGGATCCTACGAGCAGTACTTC. Full variable domain (rest looked up from reference TRBV14 and TRBJ2-7): EAGVTQFPSHSVIEKGQTVTLRCDPISGHDNLYWYRRVMGKEIKFLLHFVKESKQDESGMPNNRFLAERTGGTYSTLKVQPAELEDSGVYFCASSPWTGSYEQYFGPGTRLTVT.